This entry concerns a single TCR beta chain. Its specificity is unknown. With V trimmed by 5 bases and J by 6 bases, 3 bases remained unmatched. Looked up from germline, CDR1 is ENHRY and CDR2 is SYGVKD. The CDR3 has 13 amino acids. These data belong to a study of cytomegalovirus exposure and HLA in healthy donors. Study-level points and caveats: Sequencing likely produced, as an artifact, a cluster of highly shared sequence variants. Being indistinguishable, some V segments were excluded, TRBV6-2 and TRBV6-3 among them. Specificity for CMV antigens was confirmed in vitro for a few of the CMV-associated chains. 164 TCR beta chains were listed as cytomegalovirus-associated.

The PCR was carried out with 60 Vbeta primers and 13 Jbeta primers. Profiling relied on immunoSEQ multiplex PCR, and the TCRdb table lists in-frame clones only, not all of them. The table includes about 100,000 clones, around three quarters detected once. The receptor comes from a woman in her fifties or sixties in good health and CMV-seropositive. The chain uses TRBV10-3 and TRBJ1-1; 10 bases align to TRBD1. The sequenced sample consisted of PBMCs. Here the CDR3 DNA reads TGTGCCATCAGTTGGGACAGGGGCGCTGAAGCTTTCTTT. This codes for CAISWDRGAEAFF.